This TCR beta chain was identified during a study of T cell responses to AZD1222 COVID-19 vaccine. Study conclusions and caveats: Donors were chiefly white British, with a greater number of females, and clonal diversity was perhaps underestimated. It was only after the peak T cell response that any repertoires were sampled. Regions 160-218 and 743-854 held dominance among vaccine-associated CD4 TCRs, which spanned spike.

The length of the CDR3 is 13 residues. The germline V and J ends were trimmed by 0 bases and 7 bases, with 8 bases remaining between them. Germline-derived CDR1 and CDR2 are SGDLS and YYNGEE. Measured with immunoSEQ multiplex PCR; TCRdb has only the in-frame clones, and not every one. Of about 140,000 clones in the sample, around 89% were seen once. Comments on this clone: Its antigen is unidentified.

The gene calls are TRBV9 and TRBJ2-1, with no clear D. The receptor comes from an adult who received the AZD1222 COVID-19 vaccine. Sequenced material: peripheral blood, taken 28 days after the second AZD1222 dose. This CDR3 reads CASSVGAQNEQFF. The DNA of the CDR3 is TGTGCCAGCAGCGTAGGGGCCCAGAATGAGCAGTTCTTC. The whole variable domain, filled in from reference TRBV9 and TRBJ2-1, reads DSGVTQTPKHLITATGQRVTLRCSPRSGDLSVYWYQQSLDQGLQFLIQYYNGEERAKGNILERFSAQQFPDLHSELNLSSLELGDSALYFCASSVGAQNEQFFGPGTRLTVL.